This T cell receptor (beta chain) was retrieved from a study of shared clonotypes between healthy human individuals. Study results and limitations: Shared across several donors were roughly 4.8% of the naive CD4 clonotypes. Clonotype sharing among donors was thought likely to change with sequencing depth.

TCRdb keeps only in-frame clones here, not all; method: immunoSEQ multiplex PCR. Here the sample spans roughly 2.5 million clones, 90% to 95% being singletons. Comments on this clone: Its antigen is not identified.

The germline CDR1 and CDR2 sequences are MNHEY and SVGAGI. The CDR3 runs 14 residues. Trimming left V 6 bases short and J 4 bases short, with 15 bases between. The genes are TRBV6-5 and TRBJ1-2; TRBD1 might be the D (5 bases). The receptor's source is a man aged 18 to 29 in good health. The sample was naive CD4+ T cells sorted from blood. Subset specified: CD45RA+ positively selected. Here the CDR3 reads CASRLSTVVYGYTF. The CDR3 DNA sequence: TGTGCCAGCAGGCTATCGACAGTTGTCTATGGCTACACCTTC.